This TCR beta chain emerged from a study of PD-L1 blockade in urothelial cancer (dated by TCRdb to about 2017). Broadly, across the study: Therapy was started at some point between 2013 and 2015 for all patients, and atezolizumab 1,200 mg was administered intravenously every 3 weeks. About 90% of the roughly 29 patients were identified as males with urothelial cancer of bladder origin, and a prior smoking history was reported by 18 of 29 patients. Patients had an ECOG performance status of 0 or 1 and had received between 0 and 3 prior chemotherapy regimens. Blood samples were analyzed 3 weeks after the start of treatment (second dose) and 6 weeks after the start of treatment. Blood samples yielded a median of around 150,000 T cells and approximately 83,000 unique TCRs, with median clonality 0.080. The study, an exploratory multi-omic analysis, examined somatic, immune and clinical correlates of response to PD-L1 blockade with atezolizumab in urothelial cancer. Pretreatment tumor samples, along with matched peripheral blood serially collected before and after atezolizumab treatment, were subjected to TCR sequencing. Durable clinical benefit was defined as progression-free survival longer than 6 months, and TCR features were also tested against progression-free and overall survival. Whole exome sequencing and RNA sequencing of pretreatment tumors were performed alongside TCR sequencing in the same patients. Nine patients achieved durable clinical benefit and about 19 did not. Pretreatment blood TCR-seq was available for about 28 patients, at least one posttreatment blood collection was obtained for 25 or so patients, and tumor TCR-seq was available for 25 or so patients. Study-wide conclusions, independent of this receptor: Because the sample size was small (n ≈ 31) and many exploratory analyses were performed, the results are intended to be hypothesis-generating. A pretreatment peripheral blood TCR clonality below the median was linked to improved progression-free and overall survival. At 3 weeks after the start of treatment, tumor-associated TCR clones in peripheral blood had expanded more in patients with durable benefit (n of about 21, p = 0.022).

For this chain, trimming is 0 bases at the V end and 5 bases at the J end, and the number of junction bases without a gene match is 5. In the germline V gene (reference sequence), CDR1 corresponds to GTSNPN and CDR2 to SVGIG. Including the terminal cysteine and phenylalanine, the CDR3 comprises 15 residues. Only CDR3 DNA remains: 45 bases, in frame from the first base. Synthetic TCR analog templates were spiked into each PCR so that absolute template abundance could be estimated from read counts. The immunoSEQ assay used bias-controlled V and J gene primers to amplify TCRbeta CDR3 regions from genomic DNA. Sequencing of rearranged TCRbeta segments was performed at approximately 20X coverage. In the original analysis: Clustering was used to correct sequencing errors, and CDR3s were annotated against IMGT to assign V, D and J genes. Out-of-frame and stop-codon sequences were excluded, and only productive TCRbeta rearrangements were used in downstream analyses. Clonality was computed as one minus Shannon entropy normalized by the log of the number of unique productive sequences. Clones differing between time points or between blood and tumor were identified using Fisher's exact test with Benjamini-Hochberg correction, with an adjusted p below 0.01 applied as the threshold. TCRdb limited this immuneACCESS table to in-frame rearrangements with V and J called. A share of clones is missing; checked studies link under half to unresolved V genes, and the rest is unexplained. V, J and clone size are taken as reported in that table, and D and trimming were inferred from the DNA itself. Recorded for this sample are about 45,000 clones; roughly 86% of them occurred a single time. In total, the top ten clones hold approximately 13% of the sample.

As concerns this clone: Its antigen is currently not known. It has no much larger one-base neighbor in the sample; base qualities were not kept.

The sample's time point label is to be understood as: peripheral blood 6 weeks after treatment start. The cohort included roughly 29 patients with locally advanced or metastatic urothelial carcinoma who were treated at Memorial Sloan Kettering on a trial protocol. Peripheral blood mononuclear cells were collected pretreatment and during treatment, with between 1 and 8 total time points per patient. The Qiagen DNeasy Blood extraction kit was used to purify genomic DNA from total PBMCs and from tumor samples. PBMCs were collected pretreatment and during treatment and were isolated and stored as previously described.

This receptor chain uses TRBV30 and TRBJ2-5; 11 bases in the middle match TRBD2. The clonotype originates from a man aged 55 to 69 with urothelial cancer. The sample here was PBMCs, taken around atezolizumab (anti-PD-L1) treatment. The DNA sequence is given as TGTGCCTGGAGTGTGGCTAGCGGGAGGATGGAGACCCAGTACTTC. This yields the protein CAWSVASGRMETQYF.